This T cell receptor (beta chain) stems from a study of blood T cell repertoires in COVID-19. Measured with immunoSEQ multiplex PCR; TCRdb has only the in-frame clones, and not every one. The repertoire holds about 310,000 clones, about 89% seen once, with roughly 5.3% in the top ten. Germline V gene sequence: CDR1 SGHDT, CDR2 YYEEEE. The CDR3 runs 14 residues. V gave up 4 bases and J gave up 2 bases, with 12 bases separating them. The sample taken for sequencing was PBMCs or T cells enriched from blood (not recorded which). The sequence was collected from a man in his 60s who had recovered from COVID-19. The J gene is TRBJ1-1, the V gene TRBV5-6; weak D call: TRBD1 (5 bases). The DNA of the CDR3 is TGTGCCAGCAGCGGCGGCGGGGCTAACACTGAAGCTTTCTTT. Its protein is CASSGGGANTEAFF.